This TCR beta chain was identified in a study of blood T cell repertoires in COVID-19 (dated by TCRdb to 2020 to 2021). The study in broad terms: Samples from collaborators originated in the United States, Italy and Spain and spanned both the acute and convalescent phases of COVID-19. The repertoires were released in a freely available public database meant as a resource for research on the immune response to SARS-CoV-2. Sample metadata almost always included a de-identified subject ID, COVID-19 status, age in years and sex. Where available, HLA class I and class II types were taken from metadata supplied by the sample provider and were not determined by assay-based typing. The material from the prospective study consisted of cDNA or gDNA derived from T cells, B-cell-depleted T cells, or PBMCs. The dataset comprised deeply sampled blood TCRbeta repertoires from subjects exposed to, actively infected with, or recovered from COVID-19. Samples came from the ongoing ImmuneRACE study (first 160 participants) plus 1,254 subjects from 6 global collaborators.

Here is what the overall study found, with its caveats: Clinical and demographic metadata were provided uncurated, with the amount varying by source and participant.

TCRbeta CDR3 regions were amplified from genomic DNA using the immunoSEQ Assay, a bias-controlled multiplex PCR. The authors' analysis ran thus. The number of nucleated cells in each sample was estimated by amplification of reference gene primers within the assay. To quantify the absolute abundance of each unique TCRbeta CDR3 rearrangement, sequence reads were collapsed and filtered. For each sample, productive Simpson clonality was calculated by taking the square root of Simpson's diversity index across productive rearrangements. TCRdb's version of the immuneACCESS table is confined to in-frame rearrangements and falls short of the full clone set. An unresolved V gene accounts for under half of the shortfall where checked; the remainder is of unknown origin. The V and J calls and clone size are taken from that table; D and trimming were inferred from the DNA. The sample includes about 230,000 clones, with approximately 80% observed a single time. The top ten clones comprise more than 25% of the sample.

Whole blood was collected in K2EDTA tubes by collaborating institutions according to the institutions' own protocols. For TCRbeta analysis, collaborators shipped samples in one of three forms: frozen whole blood, isolated PBMCs, or DNA extracted from either of those sample types. Concerning this clone itself: Its antigen target is currently unknown. No clone much larger than this one lies a single base away; base qualities are absent.

This clonotype was sampled from a man aged 35 to 55 with acute or convalescent COVID-19. Specimen: peripheral blood.

The bases read TGTGCCAGCAGCTTACAGGTTACGAACACCGGGGAGCTGTTTTTT. Translated, this is CASSLQVTNTGELFF. The chain employs TRBV7-2 and TRBJ2-2; the D gene lacks a confident call. Via the germline V gene, CDR1 is SGHTA and CDR2 FQGNSA. The junction carries 7 bases between V and J, which are trimmed by 2 bases and 0 bases respectively. The cysteine opens and the phenylalanine closes a CDR3 of 15 amino acids. The sequence is cut down to CDR3 DNA, 45 bases in frame from base 1.